The T cell receptor (beta chain) described here comes from a study of vaccination effects on CD4 cells after COVID-19. Study details: Post-vaccine sampling took place a median of 72 days after the second dose.

An approximately 10-day culture period preceded the isolation of CD4+ T cells. All participants had two doses of either the BNT162b2 or mRNA-1273 vaccine. In the cultures, half the medium was exchanged for IL-2 medium on days 3 and 7. Using immunoSEQ multiplex PCR, the repertoire was profiled, and TCRdb retains in-frame clones only, with some absent. Altogether 25,000 to 35,000 clones are present, roughly 74% being singletons, with the ten largest covering about 15%. To note about this clone: Its antigen is undetermined.

The study, taken as a whole, reports: Marked clonal contraction of infection- and vaccine-induced clones was seen late after vaccination.

The CDR3 totals 17 residues. V trimming: 0 bases; J trimming: 4 bases; junction bases outside the gene matches: 7. Germline CDR1 is SGHRS and CDR2 is YFSETQ. This TCR was sampled from a human donor who received a COVID-19 vaccine. The V gene is TRBV5-1, the J gene TRBJ2-1; TRBD2 matches 10 bases. The sample was CD4+ T cells from PBMCs cultured without peptide, taken after COVID-19 vaccination. CDR3 nucleotide sequence: TGCGCCAGCAGCTTGGTGGCTAGCGGGGGTTCTTACAATGAGCAGTTCTTC. This codes for CASSLVASGGSYNEQFF.